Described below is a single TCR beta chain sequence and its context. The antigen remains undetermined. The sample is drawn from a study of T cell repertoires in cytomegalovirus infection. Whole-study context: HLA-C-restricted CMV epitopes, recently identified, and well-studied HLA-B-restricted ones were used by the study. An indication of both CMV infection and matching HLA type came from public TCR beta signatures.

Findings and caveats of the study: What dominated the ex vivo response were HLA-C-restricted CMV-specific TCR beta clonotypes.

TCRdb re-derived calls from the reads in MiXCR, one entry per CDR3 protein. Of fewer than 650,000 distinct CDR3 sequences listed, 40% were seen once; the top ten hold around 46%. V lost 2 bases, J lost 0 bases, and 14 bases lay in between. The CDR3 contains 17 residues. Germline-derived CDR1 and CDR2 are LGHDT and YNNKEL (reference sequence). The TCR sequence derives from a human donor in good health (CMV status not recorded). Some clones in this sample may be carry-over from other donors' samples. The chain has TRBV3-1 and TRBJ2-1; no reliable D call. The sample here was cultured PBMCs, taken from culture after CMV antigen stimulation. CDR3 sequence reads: CASSQRLVAVSYNEQFF. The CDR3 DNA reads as TGTGCCAGCAGCCAAAGGCTAGTAGCCGTCTCCTACAATGAGCAGTTCTTC.